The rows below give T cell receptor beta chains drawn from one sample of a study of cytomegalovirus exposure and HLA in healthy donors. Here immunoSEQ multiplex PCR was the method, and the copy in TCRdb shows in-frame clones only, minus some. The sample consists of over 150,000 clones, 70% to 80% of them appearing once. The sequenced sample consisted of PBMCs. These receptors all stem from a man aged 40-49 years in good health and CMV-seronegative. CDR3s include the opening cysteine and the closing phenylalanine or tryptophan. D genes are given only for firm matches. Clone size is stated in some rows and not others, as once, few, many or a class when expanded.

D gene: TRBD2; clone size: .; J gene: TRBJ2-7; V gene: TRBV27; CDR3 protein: CASSLGLAGWYEQYF; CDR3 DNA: TGTGCCAGCAGTTTGGGACTAGCGGGGTGGTACGAGCAGTACTTC
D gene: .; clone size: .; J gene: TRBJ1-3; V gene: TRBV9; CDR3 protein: CASSVGLPGGGGNTIYF; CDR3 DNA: TGTGCCAGCAGCGTAGGCCTCCCGGGGGGCGGTGGAAACACCATATATTTT
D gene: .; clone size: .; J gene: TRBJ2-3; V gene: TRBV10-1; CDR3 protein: CASSPRYSDTQYF; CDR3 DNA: TGCGCCAGCAGCCCCCGTTATAGCGATACGCAGTATTTT
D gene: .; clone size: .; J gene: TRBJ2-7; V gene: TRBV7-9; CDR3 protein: CASSLHSQSYEQYF; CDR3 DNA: TGTGCCAGCAGCTTACACAGTCAGTCCTACGAGCAGTACTTC
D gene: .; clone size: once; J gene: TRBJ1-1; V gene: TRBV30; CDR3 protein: CAWRDGTLEAFF; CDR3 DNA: TGTGCCTGGAGGGATGGGACACTCGAAGCTTTCTTT
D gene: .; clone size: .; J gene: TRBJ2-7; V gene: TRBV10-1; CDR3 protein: CASSETAGRGYVEQYF; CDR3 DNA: TGCGCCAGCAGTGAGACGGCGGGACGGGGGTACGTGGAGCAGTACTTC
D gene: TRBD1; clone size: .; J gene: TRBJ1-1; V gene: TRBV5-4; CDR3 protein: CASSSQSGGGTEAFF; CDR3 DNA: TGTGCCAGCAGCTCCCAGTCAGGGGGTGGTACTGAAGCTTTCTTT
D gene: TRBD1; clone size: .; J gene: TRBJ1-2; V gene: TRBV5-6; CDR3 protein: CASSPLGTGFTYGYTF; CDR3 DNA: TGTGCCAGCAGCCCCCTGGGGACAGGGTTTACCTATGGCTACACCTTC
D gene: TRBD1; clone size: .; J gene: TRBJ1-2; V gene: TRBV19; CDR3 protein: CASSSGQGVEGYTF; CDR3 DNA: TGTGCCAGTAGTTCTGGACAGGGCGTTGAAGGCTACACCTTC
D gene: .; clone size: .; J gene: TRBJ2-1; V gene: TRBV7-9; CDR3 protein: CASSLAFGGNEQFF; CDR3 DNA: TGTGCCAGCAGCTTAGCGTTCGGCGGGAATGAGCAGTTCTTC
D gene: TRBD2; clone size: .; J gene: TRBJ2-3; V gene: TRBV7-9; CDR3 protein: CASSLGRGGQDTQYF; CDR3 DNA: TGTGCCAGCAGCCTAGGGCGGGGGGGGCAAGATACGCAGTATTTT
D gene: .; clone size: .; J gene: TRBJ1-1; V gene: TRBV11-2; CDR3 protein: CASSLGQNTEAFF; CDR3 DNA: TGTGCCAGCAGCTTAGGACAGAACACTGAAGCTTTCTTT
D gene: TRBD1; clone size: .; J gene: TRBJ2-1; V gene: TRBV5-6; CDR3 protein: CASSAPGQGPGGQFF; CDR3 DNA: TGTGCCAGCAGCGCTCCGGGACAGGGGCCTGGTGGGCAGTTCTTC
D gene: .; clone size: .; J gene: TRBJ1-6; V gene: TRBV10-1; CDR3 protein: CASRNRVENKDSPLHF; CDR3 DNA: TGCGCCAGCAGGAACAGGGTAGAGAATAAAGATTCACCCCTCCACTTT
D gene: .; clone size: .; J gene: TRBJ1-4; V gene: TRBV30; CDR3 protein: CAWSSPGSEKLFF; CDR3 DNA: TGTGCCTGGAGTTCTCCTGGGAGTGAAAAACTGTTTTTT
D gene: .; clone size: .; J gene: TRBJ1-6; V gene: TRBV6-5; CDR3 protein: CASSYSMGSRESPLHF; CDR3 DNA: TGTGCCAGCAGTTACTCGATGGGTAGCAGGGAATCACCCCTCCACTTT
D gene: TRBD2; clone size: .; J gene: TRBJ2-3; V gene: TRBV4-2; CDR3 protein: CASSQELAGSTDTQYF; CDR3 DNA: TGTGCCAGCAGCCAAGAACTAGCGGGGAGCACAGATACGCAGTATTTT
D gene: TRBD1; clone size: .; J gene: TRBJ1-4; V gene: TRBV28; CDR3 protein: CASSLDRGREKLFF; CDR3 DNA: TGTGCCAGCAGTTTAGACAGGGGGCGTGAAAAACTGTTTTTT
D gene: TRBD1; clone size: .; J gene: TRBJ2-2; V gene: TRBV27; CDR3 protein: CASSSSGTGLSGELFF; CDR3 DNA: TGTGCCAGCAGTTCCTCCGGGACAGGGTTGTCCGGGGAGCTGTTTTTT
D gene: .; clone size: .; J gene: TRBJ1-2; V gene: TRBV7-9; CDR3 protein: CASSRPGIYGYTF; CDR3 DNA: TGTGCCAGCAGCCGTCCGGGGATCTATGGCTACACCTTC
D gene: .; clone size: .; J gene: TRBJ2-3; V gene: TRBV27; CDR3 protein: CASSRQLTDTQYF; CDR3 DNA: TGTGCCAGCAGCAGACAGCTCACAGATACGCAGTATTTT
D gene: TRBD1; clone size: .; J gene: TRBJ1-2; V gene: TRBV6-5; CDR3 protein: CASTRDRGGYGYTF; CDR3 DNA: TGTGCCAGCACCCGGGACAGGGGAGGCTATGGCTACACCTTC
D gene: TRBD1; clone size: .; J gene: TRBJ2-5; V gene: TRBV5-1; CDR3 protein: CASSSGTGDETQYF; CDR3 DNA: TGCGCCAGCAGCTCCGGGACAGGGGACGAGACCCAGTACTTC
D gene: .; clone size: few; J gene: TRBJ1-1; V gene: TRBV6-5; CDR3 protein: CASSYAGRGAFF; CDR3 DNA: TGTGCCAGCAGTTACGCTGGCAGGGGAGCTTTCTTT
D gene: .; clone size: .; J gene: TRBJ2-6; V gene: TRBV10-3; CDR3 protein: CAISESSGSGANVLTF; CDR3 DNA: TGTGCCATCAGTGAGTCCTCAGGGTCAGGGGCCAACGTCCTGACTTTC
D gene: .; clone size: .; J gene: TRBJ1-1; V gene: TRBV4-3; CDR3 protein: CASSQDRMNTEAFF; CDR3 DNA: TGCGCCAGCAGCCAAGACAGGATGAACACTGAAGCTTTCTTT
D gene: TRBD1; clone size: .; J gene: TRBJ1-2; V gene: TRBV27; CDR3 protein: CASSLKGQGFNYGYTF; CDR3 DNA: TGTGCCAGCAGTTTAAAGGGACAGGGATTTAACTATGGCTACACCTTC
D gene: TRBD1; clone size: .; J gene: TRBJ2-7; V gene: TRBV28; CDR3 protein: CASTGQGPYEQYF; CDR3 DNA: TGTGCCAGCACCGGACAGGGCCCCTACGAGCAGTACTTC
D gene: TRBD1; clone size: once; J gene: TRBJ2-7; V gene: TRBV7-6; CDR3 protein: CASSLPGQANEQYF; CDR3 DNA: TGTGCCAGCAGCTTACCCGGACAGGCTAACGAGCAGTACTTC
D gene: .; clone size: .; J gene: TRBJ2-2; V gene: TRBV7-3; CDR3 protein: CASSPALGGELFF; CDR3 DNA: TGTGCCAGCAGCCCCGCCCTCGGCGGGGAGCTGTTTTTT
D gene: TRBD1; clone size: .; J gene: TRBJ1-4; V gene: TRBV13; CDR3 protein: CASRWDSLEKLFF; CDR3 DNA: TGTGCCAGCAGGTGGGACAGCCTTGAAAAACTGTTTTTT
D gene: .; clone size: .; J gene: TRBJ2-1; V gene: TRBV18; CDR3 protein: CASSPQATSYNEQFF; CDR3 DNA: TGTGCCAGCTCCCCCCAAGCGACCTCCTACAATGAGCAGTTCTTC
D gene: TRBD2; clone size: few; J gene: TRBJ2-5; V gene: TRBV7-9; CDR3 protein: CASSPMRGGSQETQYF; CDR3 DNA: TGTGCCAGCAGCCCTATGCGGGGGGGTTCCCAAGAGACCCAGTACTTC
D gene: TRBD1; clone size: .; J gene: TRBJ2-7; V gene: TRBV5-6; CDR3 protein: CASSWTGAYEQYF; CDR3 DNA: TGTGCCAGCAGCTGGACAGGGGCCTACGAGCAGTACTTC
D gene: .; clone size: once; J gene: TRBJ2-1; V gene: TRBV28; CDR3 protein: CASSSPHEQFF; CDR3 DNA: TGTGCCAGCAGTTCTCCCCATGAGCAGTTCTTC